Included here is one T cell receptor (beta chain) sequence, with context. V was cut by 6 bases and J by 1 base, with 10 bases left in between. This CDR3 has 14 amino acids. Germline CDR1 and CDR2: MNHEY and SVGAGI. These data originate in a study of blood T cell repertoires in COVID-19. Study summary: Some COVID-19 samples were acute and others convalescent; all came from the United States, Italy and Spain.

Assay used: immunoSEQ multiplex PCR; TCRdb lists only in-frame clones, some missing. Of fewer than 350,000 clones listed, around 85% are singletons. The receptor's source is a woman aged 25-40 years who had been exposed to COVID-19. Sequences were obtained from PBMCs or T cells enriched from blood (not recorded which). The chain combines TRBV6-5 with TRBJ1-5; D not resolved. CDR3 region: CASSSESSNQPQHF. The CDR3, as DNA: TGTGCCAGCAGCTCCGAGTCGAGCAATCAGCCCCAGCATTTT.